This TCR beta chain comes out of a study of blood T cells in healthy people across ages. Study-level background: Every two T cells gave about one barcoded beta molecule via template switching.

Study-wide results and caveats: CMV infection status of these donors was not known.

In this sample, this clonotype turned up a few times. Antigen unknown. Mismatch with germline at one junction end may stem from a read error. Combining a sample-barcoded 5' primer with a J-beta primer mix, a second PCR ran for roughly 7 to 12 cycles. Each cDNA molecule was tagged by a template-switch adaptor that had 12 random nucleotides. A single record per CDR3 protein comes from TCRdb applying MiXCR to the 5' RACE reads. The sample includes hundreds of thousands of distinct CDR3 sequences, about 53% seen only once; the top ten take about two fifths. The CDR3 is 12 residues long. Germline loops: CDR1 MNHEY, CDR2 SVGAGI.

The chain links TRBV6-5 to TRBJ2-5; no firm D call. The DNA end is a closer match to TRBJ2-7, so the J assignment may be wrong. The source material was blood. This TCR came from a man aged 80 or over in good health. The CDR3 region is CAGSYSGYEQYF. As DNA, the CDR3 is TGTGCCGGCAGTTACTCGGGTTACGAGCAGTACTTC.